The rows below give T cell receptor beta chains drawn from one sample of a study of CD8 T cells in ankylosing spondylitis. One entry per CDR3 protein results from TCRdb running MiXCR on the 5' RACE reads. The sample carries 400,000 to 450,000 distinct CDR3 sequences, under 20% recorded once. Source material: blood, either unsorted or a sorted T cell fraction (not recorded which). These receptors all come from a male donor with ankylosing spondylitis. CDR3s include the opening cysteine and the closing phenylalanine or tryptophan. D genes are given only for firm matches. Clone size, where shown, is once, few, many, or a class for clones that have expanded.

TRBV5-1	NA	NA	TRBJ1-4	TGCGCCAGCAGCGACACAGCAACTAATGAAAAACTGTTTTTT	CASSDTATNEKLFF
TRBV3-1	TRBD1	NA	TRBJ1-2	TGTGCCAGCAGCCAAGGGGTGACAGGGGTCGGCTACACCTTC	CASSQGVTGVGYTF
TRBV28	NA	few	TRBJ1-5	TGTGCCAGCAGCTCCCGGACAGCTAGCAATCAGCCCCAGCATTTT	CASSSRTASNQPQHF
TRBV25-1	NA	few	TRBJ2-1	TGTGCCAGCAGGGGTAGCAATGAGCAGTTCTTC	CASRGSNEQFF
TRBV20-1	TRBD2	few	TRBJ2-4	TGCAGTGCTAGAGATACGAGCGGGGGCCCGAGGAACATTCAGTACTTC	CSARDTSGGPRNIQYF
TRBV6-1	TRBD1	few	TRBJ1-6	TGTGCCAGCAGTGTAAACAGGGGGCCCGCGGCCAATTCACCCCTCCACTTT	CASSVNRGPAANSPLHF
TRBV5-1	TRBD2	NA	TRBJ2-7	TGCGCCAGCAGGCGGGGGGGCGGGACGTCCTACGAGCAGTACTTC	CASRRGGGTSYEQYF
TRBV5-6	NA	few	TRBJ1-1	TGTGCCAGCAGCTTTGGGGACCATAGAAGGGCTTTCTTT	CASSFGDHRRAFF
TRBV6-1	NA	few	TRBJ1-2	TGTGCCAGCAGTGAAGTGGGCGATGGCTACACCTTC	CASSEVGDGYTF
TRBV20-1	TRBD2	NA	TRBJ2-1	TGCAGTGCTACAGGGACTAGCGGGTTCTCCTACAATGAGCAGTTCTTC	CSATGTSGFSYNEQFF